The 30 T cell receptor beta chains presented below share a single source sample, sequenced in a study of T cells after yellow fever vaccination. TCRdb re-called the 5' RACE reads through MiXCR, storing one row per CDR3 protein. The sample holds around 310,000 distinct CDR3 sequences, approximately 4.2% seen once. The specimen was PBMCs, collected 5 days after the yellow fever booster vaccination. The origin of the receptors is a man aged 18 to 29 who received the YFV17D yellow fever vaccine.

The chain combines TRBV6-6 with TRBJ2-1; TRBD2 matches at 12 bases. The germline V gene has CDR1 MNHNY and CDR2 SVGAGI (reference sequence). The V gene end was trimmed by 6 bases and the J gene end by 4 bases; junction bases not matched to a gene: 4. This CDR3 region has 15 residues. CDR3 nucleotide sequence: TGTGCCAGCAGGGACCTAGCGGGGGGGTACAATGAGCAGTTCTTC. It is translated as CASRDLAGGYNEQFF.

This clonotype has more than one count but fewer than ten. The V and J genes are TRBV7-9 and TRBJ2-3; 13 bases align to TRBD2. Per germline, CDR1 SEHNR and CDR2 FQNEAQ (reference sequence). The CDR3 spans 18 residues. With V trimmed by 5 bases and J by 5 bases, 13 bases remained unmatched. The CDR3 DNA is TGTGCCAGCAGCCCCCGATTGGGACTAGCGGGGCCGCAAGATACGCAGTATTTT. It codes for CASSPRLGLAGPQDTQYF.

This clonotype was seen only a few times. This CDR3 is CSAHEVAGGPNEQFF. The CDR3 DNA reads TGCAGTGCCCACGAGGTAGCGGGGGGGCCCAATGAGCAGTTCTTC. The gene calls are TRBV20-1 and TRBJ2-1; TRBD2 aligns across 11 bases. V trimming: 6 bases; J trimming: 6 bases; junction bases outside the gene matches: 10. The CDR3 covers 15 residues. The germline gives CDR1 DFQATT, CDR2 SNEGSKA (reference sequence).

This chain links TRBV4-3 with TRBJ2-3; tentatively, D is TRBD1 (6 bases). V lost 4 bases and J 5 bases, leaving 16 bases between the germline ends. The germline V gene encodes CDR1 LGHNA and CDR2 YSLEER. This CDR3 has 15 residues. Here the CDR3 reads CASSRRGSVGDTQYF. The CDR3 DNA reads TGCGCCAGCAGCCGAAGGGGGAGTGTTGGAGATACGCAGTATTTT.

This clonotype was counted many times. The genes are TRBV4-1 and TRBJ2-3; D call uncertain. From germline, CDR1 is MGHRA and CDR2 YSYEKL. V was shortened by 0 bases and J by 6 bases, with 16 bases between the two germline ends. The CDR3 has 16 residues. CDR3 loop: CASSQDLGVFGDTQYF. The CDR3 nucleotides read TGCGCCAGCAGCCAAGATTTAGGAGTGTTCGGGGATACGCAGTATTTT.

The CDR3 spells CASSEPRHYGAGEQFF. CDR3 DNA sequence: TGTGCCAGCAGTGAGCCGCGGCACTACGGTGCTGGTGAGCAGTTCTTC. The V and J genes are TRBV27 and TRBJ2-1; D gene uncertain. The CDR3 is made up of 16 amino acids. Deletions cut 5 bases from V and 9 bases from J, with 23 bases between. Germline values: CDR1 MNHEY, CDR2 SMNVEV (reference sequence).

A few counts support this clonotype. This CDR3 is CAISESSQPQHF. CDR3 DNA: TGTGCCATCAGTGAGTCGAGTCAGCCCCAGCATTTT. This chain connects TRBV10-3 to TRBJ1-5; D is undetermined. Trimming stripped 0 bases from V and 6 bases from J, with 3 bases between. The length of the CDR3 is 12 residues. Germline lookup yields CDR1 ENHRY and CDR2 SYGVKD.

This sequence joins TRBV29-1 and TRBJ1-4, with D tentatively TRBD1 (6 bases). The germline V gene has CDR1 SQVTM and CDR2 ANQGSEA. V was pared by 4 bases and J by 8 bases, with 14 bases between. This CDR3 is 13 amino acids long. CDR3 sequence: CSVVGGSYEKLFF. DNA of the CDR3: TGCAGCGTTGTAGGGGGTTCTTACGAAAAACTGTTTTTT.

This clonotype was detected ten times or more. The chain has TRBV20-1 and TRBJ1-2; D gene unclear. The CDR3 is made up of 11 amino acids. Germline V gene sequence: CDR1 DFQATT, CDR2 SNEGSKA (reference sequence). V was pared by 0 bases and J by 1 base, with 0 bases between. Here the CDR3 DNA reads TGCAGTGCTAGAGATAACTATGGCTACACCTTC. Its protein product is CSARDNYGYTF.

This clonotype was seen a few times. The chain is built from TRBV20-1 and TRBJ2-2; 7 positions agree with TRBD2. The CDR3 spans 16 residues. V gave up 2 bases and J gave up 2 bases; unmatched junction bases: 8. Germline V CDR1 and CDR2: DFQATT, SNEGSKA (reference sequence). Here the CDR3 DNA reads TGCAGTGCTAGACCCCTAGCGGCCGAAAACACCGGGGAGCTGTTTTTT. It codes for CSARPLAAENTGELFF.

The rearrangement joins TRBV3-1 to TRBJ2-1; possibly TRBD1 or TRBD2 for D (6 bases each). CDR1 LGHDT and CDR2 YNNKEL come from the germline V gene (reference sequence). V was pared by 0 bases and J by 4 bases, with 16 bases between. This CDR3 is 17 amino acids long. CDR3 in amino acids: CASSQEVAGGYYNEQFF. The CDR3 DNA sequence: TGTGCCAGCAGCCAAGAAGTAGCCGGGGGCTATTACAATGAGCAGTTCTTC.

This rearrangement joins TRBV27 to TRBJ2-1, with D perhaps matching TRBD1 (6 bases). The length of the CDR3 is 12 residues. Trimming left V 3 bases short and J 8 bases short, with 8 bases between. The germline V gene has CDR1 MNHEY and CDR2 SMNVEV (reference sequence). CDR3 nucleotides: TGTGCCAGCAGTTTCCCAGGGGATGAGCAGTTCTTC. Translating it yields CASSFPGDEQFF.

This clonotype turned up a few times. The chain has TRBV5-4 and TRBJ2-3, with 8 bases lining up with TRBD1. The J segment lost 6 bases and the V segment lost 3 bases, leaving 9 bases of the junction unmatched. This CDR3 region has 15 residues. CDR1 SGHNT and CDR2 YYREEE come from the germline V gene (reference sequence). Here the CDR3 DNA reads TGTGCCAGCAGCTGGGCCAGGGGGCGCGGGGATACGCAGTATTTT. Translation: CASSWARGRGDTQYF.

In this sample, this clonotype turned up many times. The CDR3 DNA reads as TGTGCCAGCAGTAAAAGGGGTTATGAGCAGTTCTTC. It encodes CASSKRGYEQFF. The genes are TRBV6-5 and TRBJ2-1, with D perhaps TRBD1 (5 bases). The CDR3 extends over 12 amino acids. V was clipped by 5 bases and J by 8 bases, with 10 bases between them. Per germline, CDR1 MNHEY and CDR2 SVGAGI.

This clonotype has only a few counts. This sequence joins TRBV20-1 and TRBJ2-2; the D gene is possibly TRBD1 (6 bases). V was cut by 6 bases and J by 2 bases, with 13 bases left in between. The CDR3 runs to 14 residues. Germline V CDR1 and CDR2: DFQATT, SNEGSKA (reference sequence). The DNA for the CDR3 is TGCAGTGCCGTACAGGGTCCAAACACCGGGGAGCTGTTTTTT. It encodes CSAVQGPNTGELFF.

This clonotype was counted only a few times. V is TRBV11-2 and J is TRBJ1-1; D uncertain. Germline V lookup: CDR1 SGHAT, CDR2 FQNNGV. The CDR3 has 13 amino acids. The V end lost 5 bases, the J end lost 11 bases, and 18 bases lay between the germline ends. The CDR3 sequence is CASSPRPGSTAFF. The CDR3 DNA sequence: TGTGCCAGCAGCCCAAGGCCGGGATCGACCGCTTTCTTT.

This clonotype has ten or more counts. This chain connects TRBV5-1 to TRBJ1-1, with D possibly TRBD1 on 5 matching bases. V was trimmed by 0 bases and J by 4 bases, leaving 10 bases between them. Germline V lookup: CDR1 SGHRS, CDR2 YFSETQ. This CDR3 spans 14 amino acids. In DNA, the CDR3 is TGCGCCAGCAGCTTGGCCAGGGCGGGCACTGAAGCTTTCTTT. As protein: CASSLARAGTEAFF.

The CDR3 sequence is CATSDGDSYSNQPQHF. CDR3 sequence (DNA): TGTGCCACCAGTGACGGAGACAGTTATAGCAATCAGCCCCAGCATTTT. V is TRBV24-1 and J is TRBJ1-5, with D possibly matching TRBD1 (5 bases). Looked up from germline, CDR1 is KGHDR and CDR2 is SFDVKD. V was cut by 4 bases and J by 0 bases, with 12 bases left in between. This CDR3 spans 16 amino acids.

This clonotype was seen at least ten times. The J gene is TRBJ2-3, the V gene TRBV7-6, with 8 bases lining up with TRBD1. Germline CDR1 SGHVS, CDR2 FNYEAQ. The ends lost 1 base at V and 3 bases at J; junction bases unmatched: 6. This CDR3 contains 16 residues. The CDR3 reads CASSLGTGRFTDTQYF. The CDR3 region has the DNA TGTGCCAGCAGCTTAGGGACAGGGCGGTTTACAGATACGCAGTATTTT. Combining the CDR3 with reference TRBV7-6 and TRBJ2-3 gives the whole variable domain GAGVSQSPRYKVTKRGQDVALRCDPISGHVSLYWYRQALGQGPEFLTYFNYEAQQDKSGLPNDRFSAERPEGSISTLTIQRTEQRDSAMYRCASSLGTGRFTDTQYFGPGTRLTVL.

J is TRBJ1-5 and V is TRBV6-1, with a tentative D call TRBD1 (5 bases). Germline CDR1 reads MNHNS; CDR2 reads SASEGT. V shed 2 bases and J shed 2 bases, with 13 bases lying between them. The CDR3 totals 16 residues. CDR3 protein: CASSERSRAGNQPQHF. CDR3 nucleotides: TGTGCCAGCAGTGAAAGATCCAGGGCGGGCAATCAGCCCCAGCATTTT.

V gene TRBV20-1 combines with J gene TRBJ2-3; TRBD2 matches 14 bases. Germline V gene lookup returns CDR1 DFQATT and CDR2 SNEGSKA (reference sequence). Unmatched junction bases numbered 10, after V lost 6 bases and J lost 2 bases. The CDR3 runs to 17 residues. CDR3 amino acids: CSASGTSGGLYTDTQYF. The CDR3 DNA reads TGCAGTGCCAGCGGGACTAGCGGGGGCCTGTACACAGATACGCAGTATTTT.

This clonotype was found many times. The gene calls are TRBV29-1 and TRBJ2-3; 13 nucleotides line up with TRBD2. Germline CDR1 SQVTM, CDR2 ANQGSEA. This CDR3 has 18 residues. The ends lost 0 bases at V and 3 bases at J; junction bases unmatched: 9. The CDR3 nucleotides are TGCAGCGTTGAAGAATGGACTAGCGGGGGCCGGGCGACAGATACGCAGTATTTT. Translation: CSVEEWTSGGRATDTQYF.

This clonotype was counted ten times or more. One end of the junction is discordant with germline, which a read error may explain. This rearrangement joins TRBV5-1 to TRBJ2-3, with D unresolved. This CDR3 region has 12 residues. In germline, CDR1 is SGHRS, CDR2 YFSETQ. The CDR3 DNA follows: TGTGCCAGCAGTTTAGAAGTAGATACGCAGTATTTT. Amino acids: CASSLEVDTQYF. Complete variable domain (other parts from reference TRBV5-1 and TRBJ2-3): KAGVTQTPRYLIKTRGQQVTLSCSPISGHRSVSWYQQTPGQGLQFLFEYFSETQRNKGNFPGRFSGRQFSNSRSEMNVSTLELGDSALYLCASSLEVDTQYFGPGTRLTVL.

This rearrangement joins TRBV19 to TRBJ2-3; D is perhaps TRBD2 (6 bases). Trimming took off 6 bases at V and 6 bases at J, with 10 bases between the two ends. Per the germline V gene, CDR1 is LNHDA and CDR2 is SQIVND (reference sequence). The CDR3 is 12 amino acids. CDR3 in DNA: TGTGCCAGTAGACTCAGCGGGGATACGCAGTATTTT. Its protein product is CASRLSGDTQYF. Full variable domain (remainder filled in from reference TRBV19 and TRBJ2-3): DGGITQSPKYLFRKEGQNVTLSCEQNLNHDAMYWYRQDPGQGLRLIYYSQIVNDFQKGDIAEGYSVSREKKESFPLTVTSAQKNPTAFYLCASRLSGDTQYFGPGTRLTVL.

This clonotype was seen only a few times. The gene calls are TRBV6-2 or TRBV6-3 and TRBJ2-7; D not resolved. The CDR3 loop spans 12 amino acids. V was clipped by 7 bases and J by 4 bases, with 11 bases between them. The germline gives CDR1 MNHEY, CDR2 SVGEGT. This CDR3 is CASMRLGYEQYF. CDR3 nucleotide sequence: TGTGCCAGCATGCGATTGGGATACGAGCAGTACTTC.

This clonotype has only a few counts. CDR3 amino acids: CASSHGQGNEKLFF. CDR3 bases: TGCGCCAGCAGCCACGGACAGGGTAATGAAAAACTGTTTTTT. The chain is built from TRBV5-1 and TRBJ1-4, with 8 positions matching TRBD1. The CDR3 is made up of 14 amino acids. Per the germline V gene, CDR1 is SGHRS and CDR2 is YFSETQ. Germline trimming cut 4 bases from V and 4 bases from J; bases unmatched to any gene: 3.

The V and J genes are TRBV5-6 and TRBJ2-5, with TRBD2 as a possible D gene (6 bases). Trimming cost V 1 base and J 5 bases, with 18 bases left between them. The CDR3 contains 16 residues. Looked up from germline, CDR1 is SGHDT and CDR2 is YYEEEE. CDR3 in amino acids: CASSLFPGDPRETQYF. The CDR3 nucleotides read TGTGCCAGCAGCTTGTTTCCGGGGGACCCCCGGGAGACCCAGTACTTC.

This clonotype was counted ten times or more. This chain uses TRBV24-1 with TRBJ1-5; 8 bases agree with TRBD1. Germline CDR1 KGHDR, CDR2 SFDVKD. The V segment lost 4 bases and the J segment 6 bases; nucleotides outside the gene matches: 13. The CDR3 extends over 17 amino acids. CDR3 sequence: CATSDNGGTGEGQPQHF. In DNA form, the CDR3 reads TGTGCCACCAGTGACAACGGCGGGACAGGAGAGGGTCAGCCCCAGCATTTT.

This clonotype was counted ten times or more. J is TRBJ2-5 and V is TRBV7-2; TRBD2 matches at 7 bases. This CDR3 has 14 residues. CDR1 SGHTA and CDR2 FQGNSA come from the germline V gene. Losses at the gene ends were 1 base for V and 7 bases for J; bases not matched to a gene: 6. CDR3 DNA sequence: TGTGCCAGCAGCTTAGAGCCCGCGGGAGTGACCCAGTACTTC. This translates into CASSLEPAGVTQYF.

Details on this clonotype: This clone may be a read error of a much larger clone one base away. The chain uses TRBV28 and TRBJ2-7, with D tentatively TRBD2 (6 bases). V was trimmed by 4 bases and J by 5 bases, leaving 15 bases between them. Germline values: CDR1 MDHEN, CDR2 SYDVKM. The CDR3 is 14 amino acids. The CDR3 protein is CASSSGGVCNEQYV. In nucleotides, the CDR3 is TGTGCCAGCAGTTCCGGAGGGGTCTGTAACGAGCAGTACGTC.